This T cell receptor beta chain was observed in a study of T cell repertoires in cytomegalovirus infection. For the study at large: An indication of both CMV infection and matching HLA type came from public TCR beta signatures.

As to this clonotype: What it binds is unknown.

TCRdb called the reads again in MiXCR, with one record for every CDR3 protein. The data hold roughly 920,000 distinct CDR3 sequences, with around 32% observed a single time. The CDR3 totals 15 residues. The V gene's germline CDR1 is MDHEN and CDR2 SYDVKM. V dropped 6 bases and J dropped 3 bases, with 14 bases sitting between them. This sequence originates from a human donor in good health (CMV status not recorded). Some clones in this sample may be carry-over from other donors' samples. The material sequenced was cultured CD8+ T cells from PBMCs, taken from culture after CMV antigen stimulation. The chain couples TRBV28 to TRBJ1-4; no clear D. The CDR3 bases are TGTGCCAGCAGGGCCCTACCGATGTCTAATGAAAAACTGTTTTTT. Translated: CASRALPMSNEKLFF.